These T cell receptor beta chains were read from a single sample in a study of cytomegalovirus exposure and HLA in healthy donors. Data came from immunoSEQ multiplex PCR; TCRdb stores just in-frame clones and leaves some out. The repertoire table contains approximately 150,000 clones. The source material was PBMCs. The receptor source for this set is a male donor in good health and CMV-seronegative. Both conserved end residues are part of each CDR3. D genes are given only for firm matches.

j_call,v_call,d_call,cdr3_nt,cdr3_aa
TRBJ2-1,TRBV11-2,-,TGTGCCAGCAGCTTAGTGGGTAAGGGGATGAATGAGCAGTTCTTC,CASSLVGKGMNEQFF
TRBJ1-6,TRBV10-3,TRBD1,TGTGCCATCAGTGACTACGACAGGGGTTGGACCCTCCACTTT,CAISDYDRGWTLHF
TRBJ1-5,TRBV28,TRBD1,TGTGCCAGCAGTTTTCGACAGGGCAGCAATCAGCCCCAGCATTTT,CASSFRQGSNQPQHF
TRBJ1-2,TRBV10-1,-,TGCGCCAGCAGTGCCGGGACACCCTATGGCTACACCTTC,CASSAGTPYGYTF
TRBJ2-1,TRBV6-5,TRBD1,TGTGCCAGCAGTTCAGGGGGTGAGCAGTTCTTC,CASSSGGEQFF
TRBJ2-1,TRBV7-2,-,TGTGCCAGCAGTTACAGATACAATGAGCAGTTCTTC,CASSYRYNEQFF
TRBJ2-1,TRBV11-2,TRBD2,TGTGCCAGCAGCCCAGCGGGGACTAGCGGGGCCTTAGGGCAGTTCTTC,CASSPAGTSGALGQFF
TRBJ1-2,TRBV15,-,TGTGCCACCAGCAGAGATCAGGGATCCTATGGCTACACCTTC,CATSRDQGSYGYTF
TRBJ1-2,TRBV5-6,TRBD1,TGTGCCAGCAGCTTGGTTGGGTTCCAGGGGGCGCGGAGCTATGGCTACACCTTC,CASSLVGFQGARSYGYTF
TRBJ1-6,TRBV19,-,TGTGCCAGTAGTATAGCGACCGGGACTGGTAATTCACCCCTCCACTTT,CASSIATGTGNSPLHF
TRBJ2-7,TRBV29-1,TRBD1,TGCAGCGTCAGGGACAGGATGGAATCCTACGAGCAGTACTTC,CSVRDRMESYEQYF
TRBJ2-3,TRBV15,-,TGTGCCACCAGCAGAGTGGCGGTTATCACAGATACGCAGTATTTT,CATSRVAVITDTQYF
TRBJ2-7,TRBV28,-,TGTGCCAGCAAATGGACAAGGAGCTCCTACGAGCAGTACTTC,CASKWTRSSYEQYF
TRBJ2-1,TRBV6-5,TRBD2,TGTGCCAGCAGTTACGGACTAGAGGTATATGAGCAGTTCTTC,CASSYGLEVYEQFF
TRBJ1-2,TRBV20-1,-,TGCAGTGCTTTACAGGGCTATGGCTACACCTTC,CSALQGYGYTF
TRBJ2-7,TRBV19,TRBD1,TGTGCCAGTAGTATAATTTCTGGGACAGGATCCTACGAGCAGTACTTC,CASSIISGTGSYEQYF
TRBJ2-1,TRBV29-1,TRBD2,TGCAGCGTTGAGACTACTACGGGAGGGCATTACAATGAGCAGTTCTTC,CSVETTTGGHYNEQFF
TRBJ1-1,TRBV19,TRBD1,TGTGCCAGTAGTGAGGCAGGGGGAGGAGAAGCTTTCTTT,CASSEAGGGEAFF
TRBJ2-7,TRBV7-2,TRBD1,TGTGCCAGCAGCTTAGAAGGAACAGGGACAGGGTACGAGCAGTACTTC,CASSLEGTGTGYEQYF
TRBJ2-3,TRBV5-1,TRBD2,TGCGCCAGCAGCTTGAAAAAGCGGGAGGAAACAGATACGCAGTATTTT,CASSLKKREETDTQYF
TRBJ1-4,TRBV6-1,-,TGTGCCGGCGGACAGACCTTAACTAATGAAAAACTGTTTTTT,CAGGQTLTNEKLFF
TRBJ2-1,TRBV5-5,TRBD1,TGTGCCAGCAGCCTGACAGGGGTTTTGGACAATGAGCAGTTCTTC,CASSLTGVLDNEQFF
TRBJ2-7,TRBV2,TRBD1,TGTGCCAGGAGGGAACAGGGGGCTTACGAGCAGTACTTC,CARREQGAYEQYF
TRBJ2-1,TRBV11-2,TRBD1,TGTGCCAGCCCCGACCGGGACAGGGGATCCAATGAGCAGTTCTTC,CASPDRDRGSNEQFF
TRBJ2-7,TRBV30,-,TGTGCCTGGAGTGTAAGCTATGGGACAATCGTCGAGCAGTACTTC,CAWSVSYGTIVEQYF
TRBJ2-1,TRBV19,TRBD2,TGTGCCAGTAGTATAGGGACTAGCGGGAGGGCCAGGATTAATGAGCAGTTCTTC,CASSIGTSGRARINEQFF
TRBJ2-2,TRBV5-1,TRBD1,TGCGCCAGCAGCCCGGAGGACAGGGGCACCGGGGAGCTGTTTTTT,CASSPEDRGTGELFF
TRBJ2-5,TRBV4-2,TRBD2,TGTGCCAGCAGACCCGGATCTGGACTAGCAGAAGAGACCCAGTACTTC,CASRPGSGLAEETQYF
TRBJ2-5,TRBV20-1,-,TGCAGTGCTATACAGCGGGAGACCCAGTACTTC,CSAIQRETQYF
TRBJ2-1,TRBV9,-,TGTGCCAGCAGCGTGGGTAGGGGGAATGAGCAGTTCTTC,CASSVGRGNEQFF
TRBJ2-7,TRBV6-5,TRBD1,TGTGCCAGCAGGTTTAACAGGGGCCTATCCTACGAGCAGTACTTC,CASRFNRGLSYEQYF
TRBJ2-5,TRBV11-2,-,TGTGCCAGCAGCGGGACTTTCCAAGAGACCCAGTACTTC,CASSGTFQETQYF
TRBJ2-2,TRBV7-8,-,TGTGCCAGCAGCTTCTCCCTCAACACCGGGGAGCTGTTTTTT,CASSFSLNTGELFF
TRBJ2-7,TRBV7-2,TRBD2,TGTGCCAGCAGCTTAAGACTAGCGGGCTCCTACGAGCAGTACTTC,CASSLRLAGSYEQYF
TRBJ1-2,TRBV11-2,-,TGTGCCAGCAGCTTTACGACCCCCGGGGTCAACGGCTACACCTTC,CASSFTTPGVNGYTF